This T cell receptor beta chain originates from a study of T cells in Graves' hyperthyroidism and ophthalmopathy. Amplification of TCR beta CDR3 regions was performed using RNA transcripts as template. Primed by the HTBI set, a first-round RT-PCR was run on the TCR CDR3. TCRdb reanalysed the multiplex PCR reads using MiXCR and keeps one entry per CDR3 protein. The sample holds around 600,000 distinct CDR3 sequences; 14% are singletons and the top ten take 12%. Germline V lookup: CDR1 LGHDT, CDR2 YNNKEL (reference sequence). The CDR3 is 15 residues long. V shed 4 bases, J shed 12 bases, and the junction held 8 bases outside the gene matches. The sample holds many counts of this clonotype. Uncontrolled infection, other autoimmune disease, pregnancy or lactation led to exclusion. Diagnosis relied on clinical symptoms, serum thyroxine and TRAb, thyroid ultrasound and orbital computed tomography.

V and J are TRBV3-1 and TRBJ2-1, with 14 bases lining up with TRBD2. The specimen was blood. The receptor comes from a woman aged 45 to 65 with Graves' ophthalmopathy. CDR3 residues: CASSPPGLAGDVQFF. The CDR3 DNA is TGTGCCAGCAGCCCCCCGGGACTAGCGGGAGATGTGCAGTTCTTC.